These T cell receptor beta chains were read from a single sample in a study of cytotoxic CD8 clonotypes in ibrutinib-treated CLL. The table came from immunoSEQ multiplex PCR; TCRdb's copy has only in-frame clones and leaves some out. Counted here are some 150,000 clones, approximately 80% occurring once; the ten biggest clones make up 9.5% to 15%. The source was PBMCs, collected after 12 months of ibrutinib treatment. These TCRs come from a human donor with chronic lymphocytic leukemia. CDR3s include the opening cysteine and the closing phenylalanine or tryptophan. A D gene is named only where the DNA matches it firmly. Clone size is not always given. Where it is, it says once, few, many or a class for expanded clones.

. | TRBD2 | TRBJ2-2 | TRBV4-3 | TGCGCCAGCAGCCCCCAGCCCGTACTAGCGGGAGATGGTCGCCTGTTTTTT | CASSPQPVLAGDGRLFF
. | TRBD2 | TRBJ2-7 | TRBV5-4 | TGTGCCAGCAGCTTAGCGGGGAACTACGAGCAGTACTTC | CASSLAGNYEQYF
. | . | TRBJ2-7 | TRBV25-1 | TGTGCCAGCAGTGCACATGACGAGCAGTACTTC | CASSAHDEQYF
. | TRBD2 | TRBJ2-7 | TRBV4-1 | TGCGCCAGCAGCCAATGGGCTAGCGGAAACTCCTACGAGCAGTACTTC | CASSQWASGNSYEQYF
. | TRBD2 | TRBJ2-7 | TRBV7-2 | TGTGCCAGCAGCTTAGCTGAGGGACTAGCGGGAGGAGCCTACGAGCAGTACTTC | CASSLAEGLAGGAYEQYF
. | TRBD2 | TRBJ2-3 | TRBV9 | TGTGCCAGCGCGAACGGCGCTAGCGGTAGAGCAGATACGCAGTATTTT | CASANGASGRADTQYF
. | . | TRBJ2-7 | TRBV9 | TGTGCCAGCGCACAGGGAAGAATCCTAGACGACGAGCAGTACTTC | CASAQGRILDDEQYF
. | . | TRBJ2-4 | TRBV30 | TGTGCCTGGAGTGTTACCTGGGCCAAAAACATTCAGTACTTC | CAWSVTWAKNIQYF
. | . | TRBJ1-2 | TRBV6-1 | TGTGCCAGCAGTGATAGCTGGGGGACTAACTATGGCTACACCTTC | CASSDSWGTNYGYTF
. | . | TRBJ2-5 | TRBV5-1 | TGCGCCAGCAGTGTTTTGGGGCTATTGTACCAAGAGACCCAGTACTTC | CASSVLGLLYQETQYF
. | TRBD1 | TRBJ1-1 | TRBV2 | TGTGCCAGCAGTATATATTGGACAGGGCGGGCCACTGAAGCTTTCTTT | CASSIYWTGRATEAFF
. | . | TRBJ1-1 | TRBV10-1 | TGCGCCAGCAGTGAATGGATTTCAGAGGAACCTGAAGCTTTCTTT | CASSEWISEEPEAFF
few | . | TRBJ1-1 | TRBV27 | TGTGCCAGCAGTCCACGATCAGGGGAAAACACTGAAGCTTTCTTT | CASSPRSGENTEAFF
few | . | TRBJ1-5 | TRBV7-8 | TGTGCCAGCAGCTGGGGACTGGAGGAGCCCCAGCATTTT | CASSWGLEEPQHF
. | . | TRBJ2-7 | TRBV30 | TGTGCCTGGAGTGCCCCGCGGACTTCCCCGGAGCAGTACTTC | CAWSAPRTSPEQYF
few | . | TRBJ2-7 | TRBV18 | TGTGCCAGCTCACCATCCTGGGACACCTACGAGCAGTACTTC | CASSPSWDTYEQYF
few | . | TRBJ1-2 | TRBV2 | TGTGCCAGCAGTGACGTACCGGGCCTGAACTATGGCTACACCTTC | CASSDVPGLNYGYTF
. | TRBD2 | TRBJ2-2 | TRBV10-2 | TGCGCCAGCAGACGACTAGCGGGAGGCCCCAAACAAAACACCGGGGAGCTGTTTTTT | CASRRLAGGPKQNTGELFF
. | . | TRBJ2-3 | TRBV6-5 | TGTGCCAGCATCATCCCCCCAGATACGCAGTATTTT | CASIIPPDTQYF
. | TRBD1 | TRBJ2-7 | TRBV6-4 | TGTGCCACCAGGGGGACAGGGGCATACGAGCAGTACTTC | CATRGTGAYEQYF
. | . | TRBJ2-1 | TRBV9 | TGTGCCAGCACTACAGGGTCTTACAATGAGCAGTTCTTC | CASTTGSYNEQFF
. | . | TRBJ2-3 | TRBV4-3 | TGCGCCAGCAGCCAAGATTTCACAGATACGCAGTATTTT | CASSQDFTDTQYF
. | . | TRBJ2-3 | TRBV19 | TGTGCCAGTAGTATAGATCACCCGGGCAGGGCCGTCACAGATACGCAGTATTTT | CASSIDHPGRAVTDTQYF
. | . | TRBJ1-1 | TRBV19 | TGTGCCAGTAGTTTAGGGACACCTATGTCTGAAGCTTTCTTT | CASSLGTPMSEAFF
. | . | TRBJ2-5 | TRBV5-1 | TGCGCCAGCAGCACTGGGACACTTGAGACCCAGTACTTC | CASSTGTLETQYF
. | TRBD1 | TRBJ1-1 | TRBV4-3 | TGCGCCAGCAGCCAAGAGGTTGGGACAGGGAGTATGAACACTGAAGCTTTCTTT | CASSQEVGTGSMNTEAFF
. | TRBD2 | TRBJ2-1 | TRBV7-2 | TGTGCCAGCAGCATTAGCGGGAGAGAGCAGTTCTTC | CASSISGREQFF
. | TRBD1 | TRBJ1-2 | TRBV18 | TGTGCCAGCTCACACGGACAGGCTCCTGGCTACACCTTC | CASSHGQAPGYTF
once | TRBD1 | TRBJ2-2 | TRBV6-5 | TGTGCCAGCAGCGACAGGGACACCCCCTCTTGGCTGTTTTTT | CASSDRDTPSWLFF
few | . | TRBJ2-1 | TRBV19 | TGTGCCAGTAGTCCTCGGACAGCTGGGGGTGAGCAGTTCTTC | CASSPRTAGGEQFF
once | . | TRBJ2-3 | TRBV5-6 | TGTGCCAGCAGCTCCTGGTTGCTGACTTACACAGATACGCAGTATTTT | CASSSWLLTYTDTQYF
. | TRBD2 | TRBJ2-1 | TRBV2 | TGTGCCAGGACTAGCGGGAGCTCCTACAATGAGCAGTTCTTC | CARTSGSSYNEQFF
. | TRBD2 | TRBJ2-7 | TRBV5-4 | TGTGCCAGCAGCTCCGCTAGCGGGAGGGTAAGCGAGCAGTACTTC | CASSSASGRVSEQYF
. | . | TRBJ1-5 | TRBV9 | TGTGCCAGCAGCGTAGACGGGGGAGATTATCAGCCCCAGCATTTT | CASSVDGGDYQPQHF
. | . | TRBJ2-7 | TRBV6-5 | TGTGCCAGCGGCCAAGGTGAAGAGCAGTACTTC | CASGQGEEQYF
. | TRBD2 | TRBJ2-3 | TRBV7-2 | TGTGCCAGCAGCTCGCGACTAGCGGGCGCAGATACGCAGTATTTT | CASSSRLAGADTQYF
few | . | TRBJ1-2 | TRBV4-2 | TGTGCCAGCAGCCAAGAGACGGGCTGGGGCTACACCTTC | CASSQETGWGYTF
. | . | TRBJ1-1 | TRBV2 | TGTGCCAGCAGTGAGATCCCGGGAGCTTTGGGTGAAGCTTTCTTT | CASSEIPGALGEAFF
. | TRBD2 | TRBJ2-3 | TRBV28 | TGTGCCAGCAGAATTAGCGGGGACTTCACAGATACGCAGTATTTT | CASRISGDFTDTQYF
. | TRBD1 | TRBJ1-2 | TRBV15 | TGTGCCACCAGCGCCGACAGGGGGCTCGTCTATGGCTACACCTTC | CATSADRGLVYGYTF
. | TRBD1 | TRBJ2-7 | TRBV25-1 | TGTGCCAGCGGGGACAGTCCCTACGAGCAGTACTTC | CASGDSPYEQYF
. | . | TRBJ1-5 | TRBV28 | TGTGCCAGCAGTTTATCAGGCCAGCCCCAGCATTTT | CASSLSGQPQHF
. | TRBD1 | TRBJ2-1 | TRBV19 | TGTGCCAGTAGTATTGGGGGACAGCCCAATGAGCAGTTCTTC | CASSIGGQPNEQFF
. | . | TRBJ2-5 | TRBV2 | TGTGCCAGCAGCTCTGGGGCAGTTAACCAAGAGACCCAGTACTTC | CASSSGAVNQETQYF
. | . | TRBJ1-5 | TRBV30 | TGTGCCTGGAGTGAAGTGAGGGGCCAAAATCAGCCCCAGCATTTT | CAWSEVRGQNQPQHF
. | . | TRBJ2-1 | TRBV2 | TGTGCCAGCAGTGCGAGACAGGTGGACAATGAGCAGTTCTTC | CASSARQVDNEQFF
once | . | TRBJ2-3 | TRBV7-9 | TGTGCCAGCAGCTCACCCCTCTTTCCAGGGGGGCCAGATACGCAGTATTTT | CASSSPLFPGGPDTQYF
. | . | TRBJ1-5 | TRBV6-1 | TGTGCCAGCAGTGATTGGGGGTATAGCAATCAGCCCCAGCATTTT | CASSDWGYSNQPQHF
. | TRBD2 | TRBJ2-7 | TRBV9 | TGTGCCAGCAGCGCTCGAGGGGGACTAGCGGGAGACTACGAGCAGTACTTC | CASSARGGLAGDYEQYF
. | TRBD2 | TRBJ2-5 | TRBV9 | TGTGCCAGCAAGAAGGAGACTAGCGGGAGGGAGAAAGGGACCCAGTACTTC | CASKKETSGREKGTQYF
. | . | TRBJ1-1 | TRBV11-2 | TGTGCCAGCAGCTTAGGCACTGAAGCTTTCTTT | CASSLGTEAFF
few | . | TRBJ1-1 | TRBV18 | TGTGCCAGCTCACCACAAGTACAGAACACTGAAGCTTTCTTT | CASSPQVQNTEAFF
. | TRBD1 | TRBJ1-5 | TRBV18 | TGTGCCAGCTCACGGGACAGGGACAATCAGCCCCAGCATTTT | CASSRDRDNQPQHF
. | TRBD1 | TRBJ1-2 | TRBV19 | TGTGCCAGTAGTATGGCCTCGGGACAGGGATACTATGGCTACACCTTC | CASSMASGQGYYGYTF
. | . | TRBJ2-2 | TRBV2 | TGTGCCAGCAGTGCCCAGATGAACACCGGGGAGCTGTTTTTT | CASSAQMNTGELFF